The 6 T cell receptor beta chains listed next were all sequenced from one sample in a study of shared clonotypes between healthy human individuals. Only in-frame clones appear in the TCRdb table, and some are missing; sequencing was by immunoSEQ multiplex PCR. This table holds approximately 2,300,000 clones, around 92% found once. Specimen: naive CD4+ T cells from PBMCs. The subset denotes: CD45RA+ positively selected. The receptors were gathered from a young man in good health. Some clones in this sample may be carry-over from other donors' samples.

With regard to this clone: In the same sample, other DNA sequences code for this CDR3. The rearrangement joins TRBV14 to TRBJ2-7; D remains ambiguous. Trimming left V 0 bases short and J 3 bases short, with 6 bases between. CDR3 length equals 13 residues. The germline CDR1 and CDR2 sequences are SGHDN and FVKESK. For the CDR3, the DNA is TGTGCCAGCAGCCAAGATCTAGGCTACGAGCAGTACTTC. The encoded protein is CASSQDLGYEQYF.

The chain combines TRBV5-6 with TRBJ1-2; D is possibly TRBD1 (6 bases). The CDR3 contains 13 residues. The V gene's germline CDR1 is SGHDT and CDR2 YYEEEE. The V end lost 3 bases, the J end lost 5 bases, and 11 bases lay between the germline ends. The CDR3 region is CASSSGASYGYTF. CDR3 nucleotide sequence: TGTGCCAGCAGCTCAGGGGCATCGTATGGCTACACCTTC.

This clone was seen just once. The V and J genes are TRBV5-4 and TRBJ2-7, with TRBD2 matching over 12 bases. V was clipped by 5 bases and J by 0 bases; unmatched bases: 3. CDR3 length: 15 residues. Germline CDR1 reads SGHNT; CDR2 reads YYREEE (reference sequence). The CDR3 region is CASSPTSGSSYEQYF. CDR3 DNA sequence: TGTGCCAGCAGTCCGACTAGCGGGAGCTCCTACGAGCAGTACTTC.

The V and J genes are TRBV5-5 and TRBJ1-3; D is possibly TRBD1 (5 bases). V was pared by 6 bases and J by 8 bases, with 21 bases between. Germline CDR1 SGHKS, CDR2 YYEKEE (reference sequence). CDR3 size: 15 residues. CDR3 DNA: TGTGCCAGCACCCGCGGCCCGGGCTCGGGGGACACCATATATTTT. Protein product: CASTRGPGSGDTIYF.

The chain is built from TRBV7-3 and TRBJ2-2; TRBD2 matches 8 bases. Unmatched junction bases numbered 6, after V lost 1 base and J lost 5 bases. The CDR3 loop spans 16 amino acids. CDR1 and CDR2 (germline): SGHTA, FQGTGA. CDR3 sequence reads: CASSLIGRANTGELFF. CDR3 bases: TGTGCCAGCAGCTTAATCGGGAGGGCCAATACCGGGGAGCTGTTTTTT.

The CDR3 loop is CASSLLRRAYEQYF. As DNA, the CDR3 is TGTGCCAGCAGCTTGCTTCGCAGGGCCTACGAGCAGTACTTC. This sequence joins TRBV5-5 and TRBJ2-7; TRBD1 is a possible D gene (5 bases). Trimming left V 1 base short and J 2 bases short, with 10 bases between. CDR1 is SGHKS, CDR2 YYEKEE, per germline (reference sequence). The CDR3 sequence is 14 residues long.